This T cell receptor beta chain derives from a study of blood T cell repertoires in COVID-19. At the level of the study: T cells, B-cell-depleted T cells, or PBMCs provided the cDNA or gDNA that served as material.

Profiled with immunoSEQ multiplex PCR; TCRdb holds only in-frame clones, not every one. The sample lists approximately 150,000 clones; roughly four fifths were seen once. This clone was seen once. Deletions cut 7 bases from V and 0 bases from J, with 15 bases between. This CDR3 has 15 residues. Germline V gene lookup returns CDR1 SEHNR and CDR2 FQNEAQ (reference sequence). V usage is TRBV7-9 and J usage is TRBJ1-2, with D possibly being TRBD1 (5 bases). The TCR was taken from a human donor in a cohort sampled during active COVID-19. The specimen sequenced was peripheral blood. This CDR3 reads CASTPVGGSNYGYTF. As DNA, the CDR3 is TGTGCCAGCACGCCGGTCGGGGGGTCTAACTATGGCTACACCTTC.